The clone carrying this T cell receptor (beta chain) was found once. The time point denotes: after neoadjuvant nivolumab, at surgical resection. Germline CDR1 reads SQVTM; CDR2 reads ANQGSEA. Trimming pared 3 bases from V and 8 bases from J, leaving 10 bases between. This CDR3 comprises 12 residues. The entry originates in a study of neoadjuvant anti-PD-1 for oral cavity cancer. Clones were read by immunoSEQ multiplex PCR, and TCRdb kept only the in-frame ones, dropping some. The sample lists some 14,000 clones, 70% to 75% seen once, with approximately 3.1% in the top ten. The TCR was taken from a person aged 40-85 years with oral cavity squamous cell carcinoma. The material was PBMCs, obtained after nivolumab (anti-PD-1) treatment. The V call is TRBV29-1, the J call TRBJ1-4; D remains ambiguous. CDR3 nucleotides: TGCAGCGTTGATATCGGTTACGAAAAACTGTTTTTT. Protein sequence: CSVDIGYEKLFF.